These T cell receptor beta chains were read from a single sample in a study of Ad26.COV2.S vaccination and SARS-CoV-2 variants. The data were produced by immunoSEQ multiplex PCR, yet TCRdb's version contains in-frame clones alone and is incomplete. The table has 300,000 to 500,000 clones, 75% to 90% seen once; the top ten hold 3.5%. This sample comprised peripheral blood, obtained in a trial of Ad26.COV2.S vaccine versus placebo. The source is a person between 18 and 65 years old who received the Ad26.COV2.S COVID-19 vaccine or a placebo. The CDR3 runs from the conserved cysteine through the conserved F or W. A D gene is named only where the DNA matches it firmly. Clone size is not always given. Where it is, it says once, few, many or a class for expanded clones.

CDR3 protein	CDR3 DNA	clone size	V gene	J gene	D gene
CASSLWRGFNSNQPQHF	TGTGCCAGCAGTTTATGGCGGGGATTCAATAGCAATCAGCCCCAGCATTTT	-	TRBV7-9	TRBJ1-5	-
CAGGAHGANVLTF	TGTGCCGGAGGGGCTCATGGGGCCAACGTCCTGACTTTC	-	TRBV19	TRBJ2-6	-
CASSLFGSKQETQYF	TGTGCCAGCAGCTTATTTGGCAGCAAACAAGAGACCCAGTACTTC	-	TRBV7-9	TRBJ2-5	-
CASSAASGLQNTIYF	TGTGCCAGCAGCGCCGCGAGCGGGCTACAAAACACCATATATTTT	-	TRBV9	TRBJ1-3	-
CASSTPNSIYGYTF	TGTGCCAGCAGTACCCCTAACAGTATCTATGGCTACACCTTC	-	TRBV6-5	TRBJ1-2	-
CAIRRTGGEMNTEAFF	TGTGCCATCAGGAGGACAGGGGGCGAAATGAACACTGAAGCTTTCTTT	-	TRBV10-3	TRBJ1-1	TRBD1
CASRPLQGLNTEAFF	TGTGCCAGCAGGCCACTACAGGGGTTGAACACTGAAGCTTTCTTT	-	TRBV3-1/TRBV3-2	TRBJ1-1	TRBD1
CATSRTKAETQYF	TGTGCCACCAGCAGGACTAAGGCAGAGACCCAGTACTTC	-	TRBV15	TRBJ2-5	-
CASRRGEGNTEAFF	TGTGCCAGCAGGAGGGGGGAGGGGAACACTGAAGCTTTCTTT	-	TRBV27	TRBJ1-1	-
CASSLVDRANEQFF	TGTGCCAGCAGCTTAGTAGATAGGGCTAATGAGCAGTTCTTC	few	TRBV11-2	TRBJ2-1	-
CASSTTTADTQYF	TGTGCCAGCTCAACGACGACGGCGGATACGCAGTATTTT	-	TRBV18	TRBJ2-3	-
CASSVQAGYTF	TGTGCCAGCAGTGTACAAGCAGGCTACACCTTC	-	TRBV2	TRBJ1-2	-
CATSRDPIGVNEKLFF	TGTGCCACCAGCAGAGATCCGATCGGGGTTAATGAAAAACTGTTTTTT	-	TRBV15	TRBJ1-4	-
CASSSSGHGGYEQYF	TGTGCCAGCAGCTCCTCGGGACATGGTGGGTACGAGCAGTACTTC	-	TRBV5-6	TRBJ2-7	-
CASSGGGLGETQYF	TGTGCCAGCAGTGGGGGCGGGTTGGGAGAGACCCAGTACTTC	-	TRBV25-1	TRBJ2-5	-
CASRLTYPEWVSYGYTF	TGTGCAAGTCGCTTAACCTACCCGGAGTGGGTCAGCTATGGCTACACCTTC	-	TRBV12-2	TRBJ1-2	-
CASSARDRGGYEQYF	TGTGCCAGCAGCGCCCGGGACAGGGGTGGGTACGAGCAGTACTTC	-	TRBV21-1	TRBJ2-7	-
CASKPMDRGRGQYF	TGTGCCAGCAAGCCAATGGACAGGGGGCGCGGGCAGTACTTC	few	TRBV6-5	TRBJ2-7	TRBD1
CASSATGSVGTEAFF	TGTGCCAGCAGCGCGACAGGGAGCGTGGGAACTGAAGCTTTCTTT	-	TRBV9	TRBJ1-1	TRBD1
CASGFRPNTEAFF	TGTGCTAGTGGTTTTCGACCGAACACTGAAGCTTTCTTT	once	TRBV12-5	TRBJ1-1	-
CASRRQSQETQYF	TGTGCCAGCAGAAGACAGAGCCAAGAGACCCAGTACTTC	-	TRBV5-6	TRBJ2-5	-
CASSQEFTQGPYGYTF	TGCGCCAGCAGCCAAGAATTCACACAGGGCCCCTATGGCTACACCTTC	-	TRBV4-3	TRBJ1-2	-
CASSQVSGGVETQYF	TGCGCCAGCAGCCAAGTGAGCGGGGGGGTAGAGACCCAGTACTTC	-	TRBV4-1	TRBJ2-5	TRBD2
CASSLGGTGELFF	TGCGCCAGCAGCTTGGGTGGCACCGGGGAGCTGTTTTTT	-	TRBV5-1	TRBJ2-2	-
CASSARTEVDTQYF	TGTGCCAGCAGCGCTAGGACGGAAGTAGATACGCAGTATTTT	-	TRBV9	TRBJ2-3	-
CASSAKGRGFYNEQFF	TGTGCCAGCAGCGCCAAGGGGCGGGGGTTCTACAATGAGCAGTTCTTC	-	TRBV21-1	TRBJ2-1	-
CASSITETYGYTF	TGTGCCAGTAGTATTACAGAAACCTATGGCTACACCTTC	-	TRBV19	TRBJ1-2	-
CASSSLASYEQYF	TGTGCCAGCAGCTCACTGGCATCCTACGAGCAGTACTTC	-	TRBV11-2	TRBJ2-7	-
CASSLFPRGKVSVTYEQYF	TGTGCCAGCAGCTTATTCCCCCGCGGGAAAGTATCCGTTACTTACGAGCAGTACTTC	-	TRBV11-2	TRBJ2-7	-
CASSVSQAGNTIYF	TGTGCCAGCAGCGTATCCCAGGCGGGAAACACCATATATTTT	-	TRBV9	TRBJ1-3	-
CASSYRDSSYNSPLHF	TGTGCCAGCAGTTACCGAGACAGCTCCTATAATTCACCCCTCCACTTT	-	TRBV6-5	TRBJ1-6	-
CASSFRGIYTDTQYF	TGTGCCAGCAGTTTCCGGGGCATATACACAGATACGCAGTATTTT	-	TRBV27	TRBJ2-3	-
CASSYGTDTQYF	TGTGCCAGCAGTTACGGTACAGATACGCAGTATTTT	-	TRBV6-5	TRBJ2-3	-
CASGQGTNYGYTF	TGTGCCAGTGGGCAGGGTACTAACTATGGCTACACCTTC	-	TRBV19	TRBJ1-2	-
CASSLPGTGYNEQFF	TGCGCCAGCAGCTTGCCCGGGACAGGGTACAATGAGCAGTTCTTC	-	TRBV5-1	TRBJ2-1	TRBD1
CASSQEYRPMNTEAFF	TGTGCCAGCAGCCAAGAGTATAGGCCTATGAACACTGAAGCTTTCTTT	-	TRBV3-1/TRBV3-2	TRBJ1-1	-
CASSYSQTGEAFF	TGTGCCAGCAGTTACTCGCAGACGGGCGAAGCTTTCTTT	-	TRBV6-6	TRBJ1-1	-